Reported below is one T cell receptor beta chain. Its antigen is currently unknown. This sample is drawn from a study of shared clonotypes between healthy human individuals. Study results and caveats: Non-shared clonotypes had lower generation probabilities than clonotypes shared by all four sorted-subset donors.

Produced via immunoSEQ multiplex PCR; TCRdb's table is partial and in-frame only. This sample has about 600,000 clones, with approximately 97% found just once. The CDR3 covers 14 residues. V was clipped by 5 bases and J by 3 bases; unmatched bases: 6. Germline CDR1 MRHNA, CDR2 SNTAGT. This clonotype was obtained from a woman aged 30 to 39 in good health. The sequenced sample consisted of naive CD4+ T cells sorted from blood. Subset specified: CD45RA+ positively selected. The chain links TRBV6-4 to TRBJ2-7, with 8 bases aligning to TRBD2. CDR3 sequence: CASSSSGSFYEQYF. The CDR3 DNA reads TGTGCCAGCAGTTCGAGCGGGAGTTTCTACGAGCAGTACTTC.